The next 8 T cell receptor beta chains were all read from a single sample in a study of resident and recirculating memory T cells in vitiligo. Sequencing used immunoSEQ multiplex PCR; TCRdb keeps in-frame clones, though not all of them. The sample lists 70,000 to 75,000 clones, 80% to 95% occurring once. The sample was blood. These receptors were collected from a male donor with vitiligo.

J is TRBJ2-1 and V is TRBV6-6; a possible D gene is TRBD2 (6 bases). The CDR3 is made up of 15 amino acids. CDR1 MNHNY and CDR2 SVGAGI come from the germline V gene (reference sequence). V dropped 2 bases and J dropped 2 bases, with 10 bases sitting between them. CDR3 amino acids: CASSYGGTPYNEQFF. The CDR3 coding sequence is TGTGCCAGCAGTTACGGCGGGACTCCCTACAATGAGCAGTTCTTC.

The chain has TRBV9 and TRBJ1-1; D uncertain. The CDR3 length is 13 residues. CDR1 and CDR2 from the germline V gene are SGDLS and YYNGEE. V lost 3 bases and J lost 4, with 10 bases in between. The CDR3 loop reads CASSGRYSTEAFF. The CDR3 DNA reads as TGTGCCAGCAGCGGACGGTACAGCACTGAAGCTTTCTTT. Supplemented by reference TRBV9 and TRBJ1-1, the full variable domain reads DSGVTQTPKHLITATGQRVTLRCSPRSGDLSVYWYQQSLDQGLQFLIQYYNGEERAKGNILERFSAQQFPDLHSELNLSSLELGDSALYFCASSGRYSTEAFFGQGTRLTVV.

The chain carries TRBV7-3 and TRBJ1-6; D is unresolved. The CDR3 is made up of 13 amino acids. Germline values: CDR1 SGHTA, CDR2 FQGTGA. Trimming took 5 bases from V and 6 from J, leaving 8 bases between them. CDR3: CASSREGNSPLHF. The DNA for the CDR3 is TGTGCCAGCAGCCGGGAGGGTAATTCACCCCTCCACTTT.

The rearrangement joins TRBV6-5 to TRBJ2-7, with a weak D call TRBD1 (5 bases). The V end lost 6 bases, the J end lost 0 bases, and 15 bases lay between the germline ends. Looked up from germline, CDR1 is MNHEY and CDR2 is SVGAGI. The CDR3 is 15 residues long. The chain's CDR3 is CASSHDSTFSYEQYF. In DNA form, the CDR3 reads TGTGCCAGCAGCCACGACAGCACCTTCTCCTACGAGCAGTACTTC.

This rearrangement joins TRBV4-3 to TRBJ2-5; tentative D call: TRBD1 (5 bases). Germline CDR1 LGHNA, CDR2 YSLEER. This CDR3 spans 16 amino acids. Trimming stripped 0 bases from V and 4 bases from J, with 15 bases between. The CDR3 loop is CASSQDPPGQVETQYF. CDR3 DNA sequence: TGCGCCAGCAGCCAAGATCCTCCAGGGCAGGTAGAGACCCAGTACTTC.

V usage is TRBV5-1 and J usage is TRBJ2-2; a possible D gene is TRBD1 (7 bases). V lost 4 bases to trimming and J lost 5 bases, with 15 bases between them. This CDR3 spans 15 amino acids. Germline CDR1 and CDR2: SGHRS and YFSETQ. CDR3 bases: TGCGCCAGCAGCGGCGGGACAGTTAGGACCGGGGAGCTGTTTTTT. Translating it yields CASSGGTVRTGELFF.

This chain connects TRBV7-9 to TRBJ1-4; D may be TRBD1 (5 bases). Trimming cost V 8 bases and J 6 bases, with 13 bases left between them. Germline V CDR1 and CDR2: SEHNR, FQNEAQ (reference sequence). CDR3 length: 13 amino acids. CDR3 loop: CASGSGMDEKLFF. The CDR3 DNA is TGTGCCAGCGGGTCAGGGATGGATGAAAAACTGTTTTTT. The full variable domain, with the rest looked up from reference TRBV7-9 and TRBJ1-4, is DTGVSQNPRHKITKRGQNVTFRCDPISEHNRLYWYRQTLGQGPEFLTYFQNEAQLEKSRLLSDRFSAERPKGSFSTLEIQRTEQGDSAMYLCASGSGMDEKLFFGSGTQLSVL.

V usage is TRBV5-4 and J usage is TRBJ2-5, with 8 positions matching TRBD1. CDR1 and CDR2 from the germline V gene are SGHNT and YYREEE (reference sequence). V shed 3 bases, J shed 2 bases, and the junction held 6 bases outside the gene matches. This CDR3 region has 15 residues. The CDR3 DNA reads TGTGCCAGCAGCTCCGGACAGGGCCCACAAGAGACCCAGTACTTC. It is translated as CASSSGQGPQETQYF. Based on the CDR3 plus reference TRBV5-4 and TRBJ2-5, the full variable domain is ETGVTQSPTHLIKTRGQQVTLRCSSQSGHNTVSWYQQALGQGPQFIFQYYREEENGRGNFPPRFSGLQFPNYSSELNVNALELDDSALYLCASSSGQGPQETQYFGPGTRLLVL.